This T cell receptor beta chain was obtained from a study of cytomegalovirus exposure and HLA in healthy donors. Study observations and caveats: A missense DCLRE1C variant was associated with V- and J-gene trimming of TCR beta chains in a later analysis, and an independent cohort replicated the association.

As regards this clone: Its target is unknown.

The CDR3 length is 14 residues. Germline CDR1 LNHNV, CDR2 YYDKDF (reference sequence). V was trimmed by 5 bases and J by 5 bases, leaving 13 bases between them. The PCR contained 60 Vbeta and 13 Jbeta primers. Libraries were prepared by immunoSEQ multiplex PCR; TCRdb keeps only in-frame clonotypes and omits some of them. This table holds under 150,000 clones, about 80% found once. The TCR sequence derives from a boy aged 2 to 10 in good health and CMV-seronegative. The sequencing sample was made of PBMCs. The V call is TRBV15, the J call TRBJ1-5; possible D gene TRBD1, 6 bases. DNA for the CDR3: TGTGCCACCAGCCCCCGACAGGTAGATCAGCCCCAGCATTTT. The encoded protein is CATSPRQVDQPQHF.